The clone carrying this TCR beta chain was detected many times. Its antigen remains unidentified. A junction boundary mismatches the germline segment, possibly from a read error. The second PCR ran about 6 to 12 cycles with a sample-barcoded 5' primer and J-beta primers. TCRdb redid the calling of the 5' RACE reads with MiXCR, one entry per CDR3 protein. The sample lists roughly 900,000 distinct CDR3 sequences; approximately 49% were seen once. The amount of total RNA extracted per sample was at least 5 micrograms. The entry originates in a study of blood T cells in healthy people across ages. The study, taken as a whole, reports: More naive CD4+ cells and higher diversity marked long-lived donors relative to aged donors. Reliance upon unsorted PBMCs precluded definitive naive versus antigen-experienced comparison.

The CDR3 covers 11 residues. CDR1 and CDR2 (germline): SGHVS, FNYEAQ. The sample consisted of blood. The TCR was taken from a man aged 30-40 years in good health. The chain has TRBV7-6 and TRBJ2-7; D not certain. The CDR3: CASSPSHEQYF. The CDR3 coding sequence is TGTGCCAGCAGCCCCTCCCACGAGCAGTACTTC.